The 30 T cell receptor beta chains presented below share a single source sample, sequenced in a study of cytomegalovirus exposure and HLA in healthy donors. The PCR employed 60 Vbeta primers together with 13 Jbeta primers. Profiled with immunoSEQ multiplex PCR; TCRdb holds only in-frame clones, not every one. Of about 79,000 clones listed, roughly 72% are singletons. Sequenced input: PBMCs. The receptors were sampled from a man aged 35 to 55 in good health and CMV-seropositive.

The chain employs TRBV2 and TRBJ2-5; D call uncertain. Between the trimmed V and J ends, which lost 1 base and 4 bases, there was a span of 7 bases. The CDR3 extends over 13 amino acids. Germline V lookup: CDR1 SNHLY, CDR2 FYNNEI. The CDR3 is CASSEEHGETQYF. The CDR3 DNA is TGTGCCAGCAGTGAAGAACATGGAGAGACCCAGTACTTC.

The CDR3 region is CASSPDSLAKNIQYF. The CDR3 coding sequence is TGCGCCAGCAGCCCCGACAGCCTAGCCAAAAACATTCAGTACTTC. The chain couples TRBV5-1 to TRBJ2-4, with D possibly TRBD1 on 5 matching bases. This CDR3 is 15 amino acids long. Trimming removed 4 bases from V and 0 bases from J, with 11 bases in between. Germline V gives CDR1 SGHRS, CDR2 YFSETQ.

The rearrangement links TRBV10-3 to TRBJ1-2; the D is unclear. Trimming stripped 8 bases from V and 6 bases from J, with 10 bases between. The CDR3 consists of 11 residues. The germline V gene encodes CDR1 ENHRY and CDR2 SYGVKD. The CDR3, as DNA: TGTGCCATCGGGGAGGTGGATGGCTACACCTTC. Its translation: CAIGEVDGYTF.

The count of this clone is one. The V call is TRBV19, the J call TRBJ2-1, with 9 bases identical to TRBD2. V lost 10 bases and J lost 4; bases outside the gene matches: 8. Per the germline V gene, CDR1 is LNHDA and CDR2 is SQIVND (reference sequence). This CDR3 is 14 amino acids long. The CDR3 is CATSSGTHYNEQFF. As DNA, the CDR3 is TGTGCCACCTCTAGCGGGACACATTACAATGAGCAGTTCTTC.

The DNA of the CDR3 is TGTGCCAGCAGCTTAGGGCAGGGGAGCGGCGAGCAGTACTTC. Its protein is CASSLGQGSGEQYF. V is TRBV7-8 and J is TRBJ2-7; perhaps TRBD1 as D (6 bases). The germline V gene has CDR1 SGHVS and CDR2 FQNEAQ. Trimming took 1 base from V and 6 from J, leaving 13 bases between them. This CDR3 is built from 14 residues.

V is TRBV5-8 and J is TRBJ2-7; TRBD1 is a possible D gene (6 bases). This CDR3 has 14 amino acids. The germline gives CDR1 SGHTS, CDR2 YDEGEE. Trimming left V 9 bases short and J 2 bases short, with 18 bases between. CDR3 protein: CATLARTGPYEQYF. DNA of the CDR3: TGTGCCACCTTGGCTCGTACAGGGCCCTACGAGCAGTACTTC.

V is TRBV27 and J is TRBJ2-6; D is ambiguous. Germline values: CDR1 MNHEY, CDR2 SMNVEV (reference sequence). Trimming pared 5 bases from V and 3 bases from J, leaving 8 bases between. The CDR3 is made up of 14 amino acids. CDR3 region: CASSPTFGANVLTF. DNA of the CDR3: TGTGCCAGCAGTCCGACTTTTGGGGCCAACGTCCTGACTTTC.

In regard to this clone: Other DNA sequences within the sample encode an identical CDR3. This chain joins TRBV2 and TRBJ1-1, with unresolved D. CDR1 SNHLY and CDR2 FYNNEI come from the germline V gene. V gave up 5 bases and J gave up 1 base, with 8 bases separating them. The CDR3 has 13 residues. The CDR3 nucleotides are TGTGCCAGCAGTCGGGGAGAGAACACTGAAGCTTTCTTT. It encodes CASSRGENTEAFF.

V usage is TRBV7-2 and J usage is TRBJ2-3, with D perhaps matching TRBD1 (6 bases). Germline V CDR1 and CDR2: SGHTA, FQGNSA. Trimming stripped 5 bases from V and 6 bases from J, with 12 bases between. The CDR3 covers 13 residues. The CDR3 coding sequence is TGTGCCAGCAGCACCAGGGGTACGGATACGCAGTATTTT. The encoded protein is CASSTRGTDTQYF.

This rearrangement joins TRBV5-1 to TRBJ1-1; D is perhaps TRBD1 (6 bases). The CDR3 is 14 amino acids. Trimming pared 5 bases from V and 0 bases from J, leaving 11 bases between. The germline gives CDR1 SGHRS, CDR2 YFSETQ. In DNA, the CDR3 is TGCGCCAGCAGTACTGGGGACATGAACACTGAAGCTTTCTTT. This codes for CASSTGDMNTEAFF.

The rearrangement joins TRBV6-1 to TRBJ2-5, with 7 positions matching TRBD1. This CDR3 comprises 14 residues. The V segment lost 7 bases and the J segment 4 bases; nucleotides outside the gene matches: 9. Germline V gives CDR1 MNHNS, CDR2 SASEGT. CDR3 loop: CASNPQGLGETQYF. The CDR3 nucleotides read TGTGCCAGCAATCCACAGGGGTTGGGAGAGACCCAGTACTTC.

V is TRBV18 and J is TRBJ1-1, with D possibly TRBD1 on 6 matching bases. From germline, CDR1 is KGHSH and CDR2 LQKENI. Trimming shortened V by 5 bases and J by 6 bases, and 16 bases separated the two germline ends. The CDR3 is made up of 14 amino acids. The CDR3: CASSSYDRPAEAFF. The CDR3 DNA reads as TGTGCCAGCTCATCCTACGACAGGCCCGCTGAAGCTTTCTTT. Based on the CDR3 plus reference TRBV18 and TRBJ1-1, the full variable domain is NAGVMQNPRHLVRRRGQEARLRCSPMKGHSHVYWYRQLPEEGLKFMVYLQKENIIDESGMPKERFSAEFPKEGPSILRIQQVVRGDSAAYFCASSSYDRPAEAFFGQGTRLTVV.

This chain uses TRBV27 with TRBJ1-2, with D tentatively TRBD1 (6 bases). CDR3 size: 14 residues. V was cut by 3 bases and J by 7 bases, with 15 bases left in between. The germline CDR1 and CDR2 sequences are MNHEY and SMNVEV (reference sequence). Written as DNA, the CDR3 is TGTGCCAGCAGTTTGGGGAGGGGGGCCTTTGGCTACACCTTC. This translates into CASSLGRGAFGYTF.

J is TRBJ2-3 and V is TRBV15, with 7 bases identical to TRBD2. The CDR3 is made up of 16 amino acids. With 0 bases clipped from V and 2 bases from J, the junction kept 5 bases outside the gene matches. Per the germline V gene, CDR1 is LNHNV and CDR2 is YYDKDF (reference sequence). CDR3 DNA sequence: TGTGCCACCAGCAGAGATCTCGGGGGGATCACAGATACGCAGTATTTT. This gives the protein CATSRDLGGITDTQYF. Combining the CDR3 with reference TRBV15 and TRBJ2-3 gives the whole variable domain DAMVIQNPRYQVTQFGKPVTLSCSQTLNHNVMYWYQQKSSQAPKLLFHYYDKDFNNEADTPDNFQSRRPNTSFCFLDIRSPGLGDTAMYLCATSRDLGGITDTQYFGPGTRLTVL.

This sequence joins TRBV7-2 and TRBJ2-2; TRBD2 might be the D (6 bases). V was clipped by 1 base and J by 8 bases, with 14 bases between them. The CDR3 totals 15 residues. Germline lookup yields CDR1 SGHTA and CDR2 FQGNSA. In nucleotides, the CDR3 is TGTGCCAGCAGCTTAGGCACATCCAGCGGGGGGGAGCTGTTTTTT. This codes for CASSLGTSSGGELFF.

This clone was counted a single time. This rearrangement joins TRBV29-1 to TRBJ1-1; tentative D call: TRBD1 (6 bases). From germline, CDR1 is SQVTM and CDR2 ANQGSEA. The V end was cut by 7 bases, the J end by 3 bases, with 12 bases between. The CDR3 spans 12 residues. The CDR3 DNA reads TGCAGCGGGGGGGGCAGGGACACTGAAGCTTTCTTT. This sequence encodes CSGGGRDTEAFF.

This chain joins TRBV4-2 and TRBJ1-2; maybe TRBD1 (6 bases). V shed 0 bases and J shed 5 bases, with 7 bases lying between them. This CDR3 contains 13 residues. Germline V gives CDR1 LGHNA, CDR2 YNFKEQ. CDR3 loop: CASSQEGAYGYTF. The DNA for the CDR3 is TGTGCCAGCAGCCAAGAGGGGGCTTATGGCTACACCTTC.

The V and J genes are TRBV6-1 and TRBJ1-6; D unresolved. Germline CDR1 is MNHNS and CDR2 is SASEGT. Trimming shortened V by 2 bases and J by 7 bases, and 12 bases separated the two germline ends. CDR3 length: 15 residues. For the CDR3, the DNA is TGTGCCAGCAGTGAAAGAGCTGGAGAGAATTCACCCCTCCACTTT. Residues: CASSERAGENSPLHF.

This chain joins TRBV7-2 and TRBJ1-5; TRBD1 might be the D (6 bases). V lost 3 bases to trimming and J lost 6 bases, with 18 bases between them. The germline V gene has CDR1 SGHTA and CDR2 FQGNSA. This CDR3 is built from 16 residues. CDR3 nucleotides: TGTGCCAGCAGCTTTAGGACAGCCGCGTCGGGTCAGCCCCAGCATTTT. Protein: CASSFRTAASGQPQHF.

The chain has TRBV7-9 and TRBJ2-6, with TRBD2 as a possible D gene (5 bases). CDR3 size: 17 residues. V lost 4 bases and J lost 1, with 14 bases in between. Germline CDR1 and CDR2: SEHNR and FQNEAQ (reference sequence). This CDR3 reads CASSSPFRESGANVLTF. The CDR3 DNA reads TGTGCCAGCAGCTCGCCCTTCCGGGAATCTGGGGCCAACGTCCTGACTTTC.

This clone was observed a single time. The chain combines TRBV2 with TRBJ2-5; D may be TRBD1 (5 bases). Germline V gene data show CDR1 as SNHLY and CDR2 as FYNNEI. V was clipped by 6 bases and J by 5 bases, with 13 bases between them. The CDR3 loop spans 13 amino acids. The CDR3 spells CASRADSVETQYF. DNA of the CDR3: TGTGCCAGCAGGGCCGACAGTGTTGAGACCCAGTACTTC.

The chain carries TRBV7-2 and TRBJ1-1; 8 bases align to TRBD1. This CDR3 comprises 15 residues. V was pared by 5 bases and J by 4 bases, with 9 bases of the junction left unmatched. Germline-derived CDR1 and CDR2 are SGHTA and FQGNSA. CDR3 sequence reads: CASSTHRGGPTEAFF. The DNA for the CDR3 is TGTGCCAGCAGCACCCACAGGGGGGGGCCCACTGAAGCTTTCTTT.

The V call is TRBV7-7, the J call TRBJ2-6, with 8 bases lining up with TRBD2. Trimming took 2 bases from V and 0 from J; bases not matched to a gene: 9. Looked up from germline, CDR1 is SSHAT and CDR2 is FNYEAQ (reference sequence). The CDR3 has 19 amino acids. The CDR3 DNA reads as TGTGCCAGCAGCTTAAGACCGGGACTAGGGGTCTCTGGGGCCAACGTCCTGACTTTC. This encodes CASSLRPGLGVSGANVLTF.

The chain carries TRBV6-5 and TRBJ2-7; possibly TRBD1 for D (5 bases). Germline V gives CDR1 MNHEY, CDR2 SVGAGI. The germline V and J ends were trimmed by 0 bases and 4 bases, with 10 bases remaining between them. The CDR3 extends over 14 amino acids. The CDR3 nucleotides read TGTGCCAGCAGTTACTCTAGGGGCAATTACGAGCAGTACTTC. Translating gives CASSYSRGNYEQYF.

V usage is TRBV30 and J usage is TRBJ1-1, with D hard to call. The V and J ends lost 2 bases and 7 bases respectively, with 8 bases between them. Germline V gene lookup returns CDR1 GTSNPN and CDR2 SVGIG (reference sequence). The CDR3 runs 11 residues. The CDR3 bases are TGTGCCTGGAGTCGGGGAGATGAAGCTTTCTTT. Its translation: CAWSRGDEAFF.

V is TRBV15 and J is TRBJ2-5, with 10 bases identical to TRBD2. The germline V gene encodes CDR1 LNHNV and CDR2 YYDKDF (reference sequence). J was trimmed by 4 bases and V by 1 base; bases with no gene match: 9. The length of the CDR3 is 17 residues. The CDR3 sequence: CATSRGSLAGGVETQYF. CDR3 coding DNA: TGTGCCACCAGCAGAGGCTCGTTAGCGGGGGGAGTAGAGACCCAGTACTTC.

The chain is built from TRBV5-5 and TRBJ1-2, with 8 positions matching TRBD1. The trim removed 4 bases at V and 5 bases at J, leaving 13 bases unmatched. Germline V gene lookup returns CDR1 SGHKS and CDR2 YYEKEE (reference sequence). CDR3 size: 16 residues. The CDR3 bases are TGTGCCAGCAGCCCTCCTCAGCAGGGGGCGCGGTATGGCTACACCTTC. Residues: CASSPPQQGARYGYTF.

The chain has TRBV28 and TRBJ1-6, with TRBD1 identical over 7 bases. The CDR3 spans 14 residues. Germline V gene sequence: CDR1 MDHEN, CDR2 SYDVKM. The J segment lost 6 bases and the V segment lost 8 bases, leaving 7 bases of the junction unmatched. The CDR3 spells CASVTGQPNSPLHF. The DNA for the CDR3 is TGTGCCAGCGTAACGGGACAGCCTAATTCACCCCTCCACTTT.

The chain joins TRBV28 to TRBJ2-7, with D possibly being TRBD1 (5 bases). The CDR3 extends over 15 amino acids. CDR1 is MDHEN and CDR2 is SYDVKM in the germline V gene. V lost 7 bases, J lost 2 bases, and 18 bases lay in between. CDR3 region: CASIRSPTEPYEQYF. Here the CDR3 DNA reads TGTGCCAGCATACGTTCCCCGACAGAACCCTACGAGCAGTACTTC.

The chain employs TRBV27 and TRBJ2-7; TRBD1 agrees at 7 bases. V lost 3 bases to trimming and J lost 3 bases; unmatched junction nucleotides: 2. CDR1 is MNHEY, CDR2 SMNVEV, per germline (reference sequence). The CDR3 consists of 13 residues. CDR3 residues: CASSLTGIYEQYF. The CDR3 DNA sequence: TGTGCCAGCAGTTTGACAGGGATCTACGAGCAGTACTTC.